This record covers a single TCR beta chain. It has no known antigen specificity. Base qualities are not provided; no much larger clone lies one nucleotide away. The time point label, as the study defines it: baseline before first vaccination. Vaccinee samples were obtained from the UK trials COV001 and COV002, which included a single-blind randomized controlled phase 2/3 trial of AZD1222 (ChAdOx1 nCoV-19) in healthy adults. Trial participant PBMC samples were collected at day 0 and day 28 after the second dose for TCRbeta chain sequencing. The CDR3 regions of human TCRbeta chains were analyzed by immunosequencing. As for how the authors treated the data: TCRs in the repertoires were compared against a reference library of SARS-CoV-2-specific TCRs that had been generated with the MIRA antigen-specificity platform. Breadth was defined as the fraction of unique TCRs that were SARS-CoV-2-associated, and depth was defined as the fraction of total T cells that were SARS-CoV-2-associated. Using the MIRA data, every spike-specific TCR was mapped to the spike region that the TCR reacted to and assigned to either a CD4 or a CD8 class. Log10-transformed breadth and depth values were compared by one-way ANOVA with Sidak's multiple comparisons tests. TCRdb provides this immuneACCESS table in a form limited to in-frame rearrangements. Some clones are lacking; in checked studies, under half of them reflect an unresolved V gene, and why the rest are absent is not known. V and J calls and clone size are as listed in that table; D and trimming were resolved from the DNA. A total of 95,000 to 150,000 clones appear in this sample, about 90% of them only once. The ten biggest clones cover around 1.7% of the sample.

This entry comes from a study of T cell responses to AZD1222 COVID-19 vaccine (dated by TCRdb to the early 2020s). Regarding the research as a whole: AZD1222 recipients with second doses at about 4 weeks or about 12 weeks were pooled, because spike-specific TCR depth and breadth did not differ between schedules. Enrollment into the trials was organized by age into subgroups of 18-55, 56-69 and 70-plus years, and those subgroups contained about 160, 30 and 59 TCR-sequenced participants, respectively. TCR sequencing was performed for about 250 trial participants, of whom 207 were given two doses of AZD1222 and around 25 were given two doses of MenACWY control vaccine.

The CDR3, cysteine through phenylalanine, is 19 amino acids long. Just CDR3 DNA is preserved here, 57 bases in frame from base 1. Via the germline V gene (reference sequence), CDR1 is LNHNV and CDR2 YYDKDF. Relative to germline, V is missing 4 bases and J is missing 3 bases, with 18 bases of the junction outside any gene match. What the study reported, not specific to this receptor: The 56-69-year group was small, and its depth increase did not reach significance, likely because of low power. A significant rise in spike-specific TCR breadth and depth was observed after two AZD1222 doses relative to day 0 and relative to MenACWY recipients. Conclusions about previously exposed vaccinees are limited because only a handful of AZD1222 recipients were SARS-CoV-2 seropositive at baseline. Vaccine-associated CD4 TCRs spanned the whole spike protein, with dominant responses in regions 160-218 and 743-854. Because no day 14 peak-response samples were available, repertoires were characterized only after the peak T cell response. Epitopes outside the regions mutated in the B.1.351 and B.1.1.7 variants were reportedly recognized by nearly half of the unique spike-specific TCRs. Most participants were white British and females outnumbered males, and the authors suggested that clonal diversity may have been underestimated.

This receptor was identified in an adult in good health. The sequencing used peripheral blood, collected on day 0 of AZD1222 vaccination. Recombination linked TRBV15 to TRBJ1-5; TRBD1 lines up with 7 middle nucleotides. The CDR3 here reads CATSNTLMAGTAFNQPQHF. Read as DNA, the sequence is TGTGCCACCAGCAATACCCTTATGGCCGGGACAGCTTTCAATCAGCCCCAGCATTTT.